This T cell receptor (beta chain) is drawn from a study of molecular identifiers for immune sequencing clone quantification (dated by TCRdb to 2016 to 2019). With respect to the entire study: For a replicate experiment, the RNA from either 20,000 or 100,000 naive CD8 T cells was divided into five aliquots, and four of those aliquots went on to sequencing. This methods study benchmarked molecular-identifier clustering-based TCR repertoire sequencing (MIDCIRS) and TCR RNA copy counting, using CD8 T cells to do so. On the study overall, not on this receptor specifically: Clones above 20 RNA copies held over 99% of molecules in CMV-specific effector cells but under 1% in naive cells. The naive libraries included spiked-in Jurkat TCR RNA (roughly nine copies' worth), and this Jurkat TCR RNA is not part of the donor repertoire. When barcode sub-clustering was omitted, TCR diversity was inflated by chimeric consensus sequences, with chimeras reaching as high as 47%. The sizes of highly expanded clones could end up underestimated when identical TCR molecules share a barcode. Spiked-in Jurkat TCR RNA equivalent to a single cell was reported to be detectable even among more than 900,000 naive CD8 T cells. Modeling indicated approximately 3.2 TCR RNA copies recovered per cell, compared with about 9.4 by digital PCR, which implies a capture efficiency of 25% to 35%.

Naive CD8 T cell libraries were made from 20,000 to 1,000,000 sorted cells using 10%, 30% or 50% of purified RNA. On a BD FACSAria II, naive CD8 T cells were FACS-sorted as CD8+CD4-CCR7+CD45RA+ and collected into RLT Plus buffer. To test detection sensitivity, Jurkat RNA equal to under 13 TCR copies was added to samples of about 20,000-1,000,000 naive CD8 T cells. CD8 T cells were enriched using RosetteSep CD8+ T Cell Enrichment Cocktail and Ficoll-Paque, and the enriched cells then underwent ACK red cell lysis. Library prep was done by PCR. TCRdb records Illumina HiSeq 4000 as the sequencer. Bulk TCR libraries were generated as previously described, with the TCR primers listed in Table S5 used. Total RNA was purified with the Qiagen AllPrep DNA/RNA kit. Before analysis, reads from multiple sequencing runs of the same library were pooled. For the original study's pipeline: Only reads with exact TCR constant sequence were kept, trimmed to 150 nt, and grouped by their 12-nt molecular barcodes. Reads inside each barcode group were sub-clustered using a 15% Levenshtein threshold, and a quality-weighted consensus sequence was constructed for each RNA molecule. Non-functional sequences were removed, as were lower-count sequences one edit away from another. Barcode sub-clusters with fewer than 20% of the maximum read count were removed, based on fitting two negative binomial distributions. Clones were called with MiXCR by TCRdb after fastp trimmed the public reads at Q25, and only in-frame beta chains were retained. Identical CDR3 protein sequences are pooled into one entry, listed with their most common genes and DNA. The authors' filters were not applied to this entry. In all, the sample holds about 9,700 distinct CDR3 sequences, and approximately 19% of those were seen once. The ten largest clones capture around 1.5% of the sample.

With regard to this clonotype: No cognate antigen has been identified for it. There are no base qualities to consult, and no much larger clone falls within one base.

For CDR1 and CDR2, the germline V gene lists SGHVS and FNYEAQ. The germline ends are 19 bases apart after V is trimmed by 5 bases and J by 2 bases. From the cysteine up to the phenylalanine, the CDR3 has a length of 16 residues. CDR3 DNA is the only sequence kept; it has 48 bases, read in frame from the first base. The chain employs TRBV7-6 and TRBJ2-7; the D assignment is uncertain and may be TRBD1 or TRBD2, with 5 bases supporting each. The TCR sequence derives from a human donor in good health. Some libraries in this study had Jurkat cell RNA spiked in. The sequencing sample was made of naive CD8+ T cells from blood, with Jurkat cell RNA spiked in. In the paper's terms, the cell subset or site label means: FACS-sorted CD8+CD4-CCR7+CD45RA+ naive T cells. The CDR3: CASSPTSPGTAYEQYF. The DNA sequence follows: TGTGCCAGCAGCCCCACCAGCCCAGGGACGGCCTACGAGCAGTACTTC.